Here is one T cell receptor (beta chain) with its context. Its antigen is unidentified. Sequencing used immunoSEQ multiplex PCR; TCRdb keeps in-frame clones, though not all of them. The repertoire holds about 54,000 clones, with around 84% as singletons. CDR1 and CDR2 from the germline V gene are SGDLS and YYNGEE. The CDR3 is made up of 13 amino acids. V lost 1 base and J lost 6, with 7 bases in between. Time point noted: week 35, safety follow-up. Topical imiquimod accompanied each vaccine dose, which consisted of 300 ug of mutant IDH1 20-mer peptide. The sample belongs to a study of a mutant IDH1 vaccine in newly diagnosed glioma. Across the whole study: Patients got their first vaccination 4-6 weeks after radiotherapy alone, or with temozolomide cycles.

The sequencing here drew on PBMCs, taken from a glioma patient whose treatment included an IDH1 peptide vaccine. This clonotype was obtained from a woman in her late teens or twenties with glioma. The chain has TRBV9 and TRBJ2-2, with unresolved D. In DNA form, the CDR3 reads TGTGCCAGCAGCGTAAGGCCGGCCGGGGAGCTGTTTTTT. It is translated as CASSVRPAGELFF.